A single sample gave rise to the 11 T cell receptor beta chains below, sequenced in a study of blood T cell repertoires in COVID-19. Produced via immunoSEQ multiplex PCR; TCRdb's table is partial and in-frame only. The data hold over 200,000 clones, with about 85% observed a single time. The sequenced material came from PBMCs or T cells enriched from blood (not recorded which). The receptors stem from a man aged 25-45 years who had recovered from COVID-19.

The chain employs TRBV7-9 and TRBJ1-1, with 10 nucleotides matching TRBD1. The CDR3 loop spans 15 amino acids. After removal of 5 bases from V and 11 bases from J, the junction contained 14 bases not matched to a gene. Germline V lookup: CDR1 SEHNR, CDR2 FQNEAQ (reference sequence). The CDR3, as DNA: TGTGCCAGCAGCACCCTAACGCTACGACAGGGGGCTGCTTTCTTT. Protein: CASSTLTLRQGAAFF.

The chain joins TRBV7-2 to TRBJ2-4; D gene uncertain. V was pared by 3 bases and J by 0 bases, with 12 bases between. The CDR3 runs to 16 residues. Germline assignment: CDR1 SGHTA and CDR2 FQGNSA. CDR3 in amino acids: CASSFFAAEAKNIQYF. The CDR3 bases are TGTGCCAGCAGCTTCTTTGCTGCGGAAGCCAAAAACATTCAGTACTTC.

The V call is TRBV9, the J call TRBJ1-2, with D uncertain. V was pared by 3 bases and J by 5 bases, with 11 bases between. CDR1 is SGDLS, CDR2 YYNGEE, per germline. The CDR3 extends over 13 amino acids. CDR3 DNA: TGTGCCAGCAGCGCGGAGAACTTATATGGCTACACCTTC. This sequence encodes CASSAENLYGYTF. Looking up the rest from reference TRBV9 and TRBJ1-2 gives the full variable domain: DSGVTQTPKHLITATGQRVTLRCSPRSGDLSVYWYQQSLDQGLQFLIQYYNGEERAKGNILERFSAQQFPDLHSELNLSSLELGDSALYFCASSAENLYGYTFGSGTRLTVV.

This chain joins TRBV9 and TRBJ1-3, with 7 positions matching TRBD1. The CDR3 consists of 14 residues. Germline CDR1 is SGDLS and CDR2 is YYNGEE. V was pared by 3 bases and J by 3 bases, with 3 bases of the junction left unmatched. This CDR3 is CASSGQGGGNTIYF. The CDR3 bases are TGTGCCAGCAGCGGACAGGGAGGTGGAAACACCATATATTTT.

The chain joins TRBV30 to TRBJ2-7; 8 nucleotides agree with TRBD1. The germline V gene encodes CDR1 GTSNPN and CDR2 SVGIG (reference sequence). The CDR3 is 14 residues long. Trimming at V came to 1 base and at J to 5 bases, leaving 7 bases not matched to a gene. In DNA, the CDR3 is TGTGCCTGGAGTGAAGGACAGGGAAACAACGAGCAGTACTTC. Its translation is CAWSEGQGNNEQYF.

This chain connects TRBV18 to TRBJ1-3; 9 bases are a match to TRBD1. Germline V gene sequence: CDR1 KGHSH, CDR2 LQKENI. With V trimmed by 3 bases and J by 3 bases, 9 bases remained unmatched. CDR3 size: 17 residues. Here the CDR3 reads CASSPFPGQGGGNTIYF. The CDR3 nucleotides read TGTGCCAGCTCACCGTTTCCGGGACAGGGAGGTGGAAACACCATATATTTT.

The chain has TRBV3-1 (or the pseudogene TRBV3-2) and TRBJ1-4; 9 bases map to TRBD1. CDR1 and CDR2 (germline): LGHDT, YNNKEL (reference sequence). The CDR3 is 14 residues long. V gave up 3 bases and J gave up 8 bases; unmatched junction bases: 4. CDR3 sequence reads: CASSHGTGKEKLFF. CDR3 sequence (DNA): TGTGCCAGCAGCCATGGGACAGGGAAAGAAAAACTGTTTTTT.

This sequence joins TRBV6-2 or TRBV6-3 and TRBJ2-1; possible D gene TRBD2, 5 bases. The CDR3 has 15 amino acids. Between the trimmed V and J ends, which lost 4 bases and 0 bases, there was a span of 10 bases. Germline V gene data show CDR1 as MNHEY and CDR2 as SVGEGT. The CDR3 coding sequence is TGTGCCAGCAGTTTCGGACTCAGCTCCTACAATGAGCAGTTCTTC. Protein product: CASSFGLSSYNEQFF.

CDR3 loop: CASSERGSKETQYF. CDR3 DNA sequence: TGTGCCAGCAGTGAAAGGGGCAGTAAAGAGACCCAGTACTTC. The chain couples TRBV6-1 to TRBJ2-5; TRBD1 is a possible D gene (5 bases). Trimming took off 2 bases at V and 3 bases at J, with 10 bases between the two ends. CDR1 and CDR2 from the germline V gene are MNHNS and SASEGT. This CDR3 spans 14 amino acids.

The chain has TRBV10-3 and TRBJ1-1; D is possibly TRBD1 (6 bases). Germline loops: CDR1 ENHRY, CDR2 SYGVKD. V gave up 4 bases and J gave up 2 bases, with 8 bases separating them. CDR3 size: 13 residues. CDR3 residues: CAISVQGNTEAFF. The CDR3 coding sequence is TGTGCCATCAGTGTACAGGGTAACACTGAAGCTTTCTTT.

The V gene is TRBV19, the J gene TRBJ1-2; tentative D call: TRBD1 (5 bases). The germline CDR1 and CDR2 sequences are LNHDA and SQIVND (reference sequence). The CDR3 extends over 14 amino acids. The V end lost 5 bases, the J end lost 3 bases, and 13 bases lay between the germline ends. The CDR3 spells CASSPPGHDYGYTF. The CDR3 DNA reads as TGTGCCAGTAGTCCCCCCGGACACGACTATGGCTACACCTTC.